The rows below give T cell receptor beta chains drawn from one sample of a study of cytomegalovirus exposure and HLA in healthy donors. Assay used: immunoSEQ multiplex PCR; TCRdb lists only in-frame clones, some missing. This repertoire shows approximately 140,000 clones, about 80% found once; its top ten account for about 13%. Material for sequencing was PBMCs. The receptors were sampled from a man aged 35 to 55 in good health and CMV-seropositive. CDR3s include the opening cysteine and the closing phenylalanine or tryptophan. A D gene is named only where the DNA matches it firmly. Part of the rows lack a size; the others show once, few, many or a class for expanded clones.

D gene	J gene	CDR3 length	clone size	V gene	CDR3 protein	CDR3 DNA
.	TRBJ1-5	13	.	TRBV7-8	CASSLDRGRPQHF	TGTGCCAGCAGCTTAGATCGGGGAAGACCCCAGCATTTT
.	TRBJ1-5	16	.	TRBV28	CASEGVYGDSNQPQHF	TGTGCCTCCGAAGGGGTATATGGAGATAGCAATCAGCCCCAGCATTTT
TRBD2	TRBJ2-7	16	.	TRBV5-1	CASSFGPAGSAYEQYF	TGCGCCAGCAGCTTCGGCCCAGCGGGATCTGCCTACGAGCAGTACTTC
.	TRBJ1-6	13	.	TRBV18	CASSPAIDSPLHF	TGTGCCAGCTCACCAGCGATAGATTCACCCCTCCACTTT
.	TRBJ2-1	19	.	TRBV5-4	CASSFPGTGGLESYNEQFF	TGTGCCAGCAGCTTCCCCGGGACAGGAGGACTAGAATCCTACAATGAGCAGTTCTTC
.	TRBJ2-1	14	.	TRBV7-8	CASSLVSQRNEQFF	TGTGCCAGCAGCTTAGTGAGTCAGCGCAATGAGCAGTTCTTC
TRBD2	TRBJ2-5	14	.	TRBV9	CASSLTSGQETQYF	TGTGCCAGCAGCCTCACTAGCGGCCAAGAGACCCAGTACTTC
.	TRBJ2-6	16	once	TRBV15	CATSRGTGSGANGLTF	TGTGCCACCAGCAGAGGCACAGGCTCTGGGGCCAACGGCCTGACTTTC
.	TRBJ2-2	13	many	TRBV14	CASTSPDTGELFF	TGTGCCAGCACCTCCCCGGACACCGGGGAGCTGTTTTTT
TRBD1	TRBJ1-1	16	.	TRBV7-9	CASSLAAGGQDTEAFF	TGTGCCAGCAGCTTAGCGGCAGGGGGCCAGGACACTGAAGCTTTCTTT
.	TRBJ1-4	13	.	TRBV5-1	CASSLFPFEKLFF	TGCGCCAGCAGCTTGTTCCCCTTTGAAAAACTGTTTTTT
TRBD1	TRBJ2-7	14	.	TRBV28	CASSVPGGPYEQYF	TGTGCCAGCAGTGTCCCAGGGGGCCCCTACGAGCAGTACTTC
.	TRBJ1-1	14	.	TRBV5-1	CASTQGSMNTEAFF	TGCGCCAGCACTCAGGGGTCCATGAACACTGAAGCTTTCTTT
.	TRBJ1-2	14	.	TRBV15	CATSRDLGAYGYTF	TGTGCCACCAGCAGAGATCTAGGGGCCTATGGCTACACCTTC
TRBD2	TRBJ2-3	15	few	TRBV7-3	CASSLRAGGLDTQYF	TGTGCCAGCAGCTTACGGGCGGGAGGATTAGATACGCAGTATTTT
TRBD2	TRBJ2-7	16	.	TRBV6-1	CASSGPARGGRNEQYF	TGTGCCAGCAGTGGGCCGGCTCGGGGAGGGAGGAACGAGCAGTACTTC
TRBD2	TRBJ2-2	14	.	TRBV6-1	CASRKGRDTGELFF	TGTGCCAGCAGGAAAGGGAGGGACACCGGGGAGCTGTTTTTT
.	TRBJ2-2	15	.	TRBV6-4	CASQPGTLNTGELFF	TGTGCCAGCCAACCCGGGACTTTGAACACCGGGGAGCTGTTTTTT
TRBD2	TRBJ2-5	13	.	TRBV2	CASKVGPGGSQYF	TGTGCCAGCAAGGTGGGGCCGGGGGGGTCCCAGTACTTC
.	TRBJ2-6	18	once	TRBV4-1	CASSPKTRERAGANVLTF	TGCGCCAGCAGCCCTAAAACTAGGGAAAGAGCTGGGGCCAACGTCCTGACTTTC
.	TRBJ2-3	15	medium-sized	TRBV19	CASTTGAGATDTQYF	TGTGCCAGTACTACTGGGGCAGGGGCCACAGATACGCAGTATTTT
.	TRBJ2-5	10	.	TRBV19	CASLQETQYF	TGTGCCAGTCTTCAAGAGACCCAGTACTTC
TRBD1	TRBJ2-1	16	.	TRBV5-7	CASSLEGRGRNNEQFF	TGTGCCAGCAGCTTGGAGGGAAGGGGGCGGAACAATGAGCAGTTCTTC
TRBD1	TRBJ1-1	14	.	TRBV4-2	CASHNRGQNTEAFF	TGTGCCAGTCATAACAGGGGCCAGAACACTGAAGCTTTCTTT
TRBD1	TRBJ2-5	14	.	TRBV29-1	CSVRGTGTEETQYF	TGCAGCGTCCGTGGGACCGGGACAGAAGAGACCCAGTACTTC
TRBD1	TRBJ2-5	15	.	TRBV5-1	CASSLATGQGETQYF	TGCGCCAGCAGCTTGGCCACGGGACAGGGGGAGACCCAGTACTTC
.	TRBJ1-1	14	.	TRBV7-9	CASTLGAPPVEAFF	TGTGCCAGCACCCTGGGAGCCCCCCCCGTTGAAGCTTTCTTT
.	TRBJ1-1	12	.	TRBV6-4	CASTRRGCEAFF	TGTGCCAGCACACGAAGGGGTTGTGAAGCTTTCTTT
TRBD1	TRBJ1-5	15	few	TRBV6-1	CASRYTGAVGQPQHF	TGTGCCAGCAGGTACACAGGGGCGGTTGGTCAGCCCCAGCATTTT
.	TRBJ1-6	15	.	TRBV6-5	CATNLGGQGSSPLHF	TGTGCCACTAACCTCGGCGGGCAGGGGAGTTCACCCCTCCACTTT
.	TRBJ1-2	13	.	TRBV25-1	CASMDTLRYGYTF	TGTGCCAGCATGGACACCCTGCGATATGGCTACACCTTC
.	TRBJ1-2	14	few	TRBV5-8	CASSQGRGNYGYTF	TGTGCCAGCAGCCAGGGACGGGGGAACTATGGCTACACCTTC
.	TRBJ1-2	13	.	TRBV30	CAWSSPGRGGYTF	TGTGCCTGGAGTAGTCCAGGGAGGGGCGGCTACACCTTC
TRBD1	TRBJ2-5	13	once	TRBV5-1	CASSGNRGETQYF	TGCGCCAGCAGCGGTAACAGGGGCGAGACCCAGTACTTC
.	TRBJ2-5	12	few	TRBV29-1	CSVAPSLETQYF	TGCAGCGTTGCTCCTAGCCTGGAGACCCAGTACTTC
.	TRBJ2-2	16	.	TRBV7-3	CASSFWGPRGTGELFF	TGTGCCAGCAGCTTCTGGGGCCCTCGCGGCACCGGGGAGCTGTTTTTT
TRBD1	TRBJ1-2	13	few	TRBV10-3	CATIGTGDYGYTF	TGTGCCACCATTGGGACAGGGGATTATGGCTACACCTTC
TRBD2	TRBJ2-7	17	.	TRBV6-1	CASSELRGTSISYEQYF	TGTGCCAGCAGTGAATTAAGGGGGACTAGTATTTCCTACGAGCAGTACTTC
TRBD1	TRBJ2-7	16	.	TRBV5-1	CASSLEGQGSFYEQYF	TGCGCCAGCAGCTTGGAGGGACAGGGTTCATTTTACGAGCAGTACTTC
TRBD2	TRBJ2-2	16	few	TRBV5-6	CASSFFAGLAVGELFF	TGTGCCAGCAGCTTCTTTGCGGGGCTAGCGGTCGGGGAGCTGTTTTTT
TRBD2	TRBJ2-1	15	once	TRBV5-5	CASTPGLLKGNEQFF	TGTGCCAGCACTCCGGGACTACTAAAGGGCAATGAGCAGTTCTTC
.	TRBJ2-3	13	.	TRBV7-2	CASSPYTQQNQYF	TGTGCCAGCAGCCCCTACACTCAACAGAACCAGTATTTT
TRBD1	TRBJ2-5	14	.	TRBV7-9	CASSRTGSRETQYF	TGTGCCAGCAGCCGGACAGGGAGTCGTGAGACCCAGTACTTC
TRBD2	TRBJ2-5	14	.	TRBV25-1	CASSDRTSGETQYF	TGTGCCAGCAGTGATAGGACTAGCGGGGAGACCCAGTACTTC
TRBD1	TRBJ2-6	19	once	TRBV28	CASRGQTGKSYSGANVLTF	TGTGCCAGCCGGGGACAGACGGGAAAGTCTTACTCTGGGGCCAACGTCCTGACTTTC
.	TRBJ2-1	13	.	TRBV2	CASSAGTYNEQFF	TGTGCCAGCAGCGCGGGGACCTACAATGAGCAGTTCTTC
.	TRBJ1-4	13	.	TRBV5-1	CASSQGGDEKLFF	TGCGCCAGCAGCCAGGGAGGGGATGAAAAACTGTTTTTT
.	TRBJ2-7	13	.	TRBV4-3	CASSPWTGNEQYF	TGCGCCAGCAGCCCATGGACTGGGAACGAGCAGTACTTC
TRBD2	TRBJ2-1	15	.	TRBV29-1	CSVEVAGSSYNEQFF	TGCAGCGTTGAAGTAGCGGGAAGCTCCTACAATGAGCAGTTCTTC
.	TRBJ1-3	16	.	TRBV4-3	CASSQDPPMVGNTIYF	TGCGCCAGCAGCCAAGACCCTCCTATGGTTGGAAACACCATATATTTT
TRBD1	TRBJ1-2	14	few	TRBV5-4	CASSSTGGNYGYTF	TGTGCCAGCAGCTCCACAGGGGGCAACTATGGCTACACCTTC
.	TRBJ1-2	13	.	TRBV6-5	CASRRGSDYGYTF	TGTGCCAGCAGACGGGGATCGGACTATGGCTACACCTTC
.	TRBJ2-7	15	.	TRBV7-9	CASSSREDGSYEQYF	TGTGCCAGCAGCTCAAGGGAGGACGGTAGCTACGAGCAGTACTTC
.	TRBJ2-1	13	.	TRBV14	CASSYGGGGPSIF	TGTGCCAGCAGTTATGGTGGGGGAGGACCCTCCATCTTC